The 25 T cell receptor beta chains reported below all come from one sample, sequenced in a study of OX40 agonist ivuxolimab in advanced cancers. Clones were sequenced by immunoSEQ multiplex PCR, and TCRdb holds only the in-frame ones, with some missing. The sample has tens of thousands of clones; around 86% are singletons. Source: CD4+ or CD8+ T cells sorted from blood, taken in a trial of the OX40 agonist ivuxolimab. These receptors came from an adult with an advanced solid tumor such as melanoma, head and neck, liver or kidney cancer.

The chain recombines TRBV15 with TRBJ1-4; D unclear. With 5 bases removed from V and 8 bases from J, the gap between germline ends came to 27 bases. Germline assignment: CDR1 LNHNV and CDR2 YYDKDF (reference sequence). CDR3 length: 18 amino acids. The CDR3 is CATSYGTVLGKKREKLFF. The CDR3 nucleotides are TGTGCCACCAGCTACGGAACGGTACTAGGCAAGAAGAGGGAAAAACTGTTTTTT.

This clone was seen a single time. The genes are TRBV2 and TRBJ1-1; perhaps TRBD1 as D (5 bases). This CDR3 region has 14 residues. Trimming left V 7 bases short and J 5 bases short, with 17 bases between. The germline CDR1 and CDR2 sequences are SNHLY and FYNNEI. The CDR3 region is CASTGWAGRTEAFF. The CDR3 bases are TGTGCCAGCACTGGGTGGGCAGGGAGGACTGAAGCTTTCTTT.

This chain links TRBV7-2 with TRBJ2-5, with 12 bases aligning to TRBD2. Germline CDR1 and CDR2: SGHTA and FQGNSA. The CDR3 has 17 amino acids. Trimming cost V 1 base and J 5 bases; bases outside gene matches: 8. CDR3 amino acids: CASSLGLAGGKSETQYF. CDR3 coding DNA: TGTGCCAGCAGCTTAGGGCTAGCGGGGGGGAAGTCGGAGACCCAGTACTTC.

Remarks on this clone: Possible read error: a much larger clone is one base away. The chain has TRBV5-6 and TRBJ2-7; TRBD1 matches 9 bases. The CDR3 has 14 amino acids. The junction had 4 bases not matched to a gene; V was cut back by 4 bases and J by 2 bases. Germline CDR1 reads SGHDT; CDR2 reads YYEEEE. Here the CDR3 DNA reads TGTGCCAGCAGCACCGGGACAGGGACCTACGAGCAGTACTTC. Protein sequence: CASSTGTGTYEQYF.

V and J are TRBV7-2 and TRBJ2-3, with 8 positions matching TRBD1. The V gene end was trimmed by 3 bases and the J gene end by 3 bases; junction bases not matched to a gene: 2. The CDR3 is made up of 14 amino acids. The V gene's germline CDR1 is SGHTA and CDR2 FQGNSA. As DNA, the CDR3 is TGTGCCAGCAGCTTTACAGGGGGGACAGATACGCAGTATTTT. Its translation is CASSFTGGTDTQYF.

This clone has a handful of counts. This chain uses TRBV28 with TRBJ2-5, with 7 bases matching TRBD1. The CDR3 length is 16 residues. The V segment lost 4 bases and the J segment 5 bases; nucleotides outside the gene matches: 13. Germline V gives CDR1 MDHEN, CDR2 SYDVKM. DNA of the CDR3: TGTGCCAGCAGTTCCTTTAGACAGGGAAGCCGGGAGACCCAGTACTTC. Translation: CASSSFRQGSRETQYF.

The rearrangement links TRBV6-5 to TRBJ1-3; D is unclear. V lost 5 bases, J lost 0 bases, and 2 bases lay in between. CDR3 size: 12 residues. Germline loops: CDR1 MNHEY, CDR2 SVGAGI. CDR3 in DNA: TGTGCCAGCAGTACCTCTGGAAACACCATATATTTT. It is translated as CASSTSGNTIYF.

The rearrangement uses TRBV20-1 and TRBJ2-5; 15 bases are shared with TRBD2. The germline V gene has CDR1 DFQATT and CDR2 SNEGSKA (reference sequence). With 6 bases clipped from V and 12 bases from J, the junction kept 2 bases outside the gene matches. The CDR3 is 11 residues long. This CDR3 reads CSAGTSGGKYF. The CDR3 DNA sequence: TGCAGTGCGGGGACTAGCGGGGGGAAGTACTTC.

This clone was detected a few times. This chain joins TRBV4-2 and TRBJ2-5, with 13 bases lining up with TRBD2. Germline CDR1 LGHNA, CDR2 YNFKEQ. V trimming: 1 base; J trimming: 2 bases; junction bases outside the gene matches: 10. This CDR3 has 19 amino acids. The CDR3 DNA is TGTGCCAGCAGCCAAGGAATTGGACTAGCGGGGGTCCGACAAGAGACCCAGTACTTC. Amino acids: CASSQGIGLAGVRQETQYF.

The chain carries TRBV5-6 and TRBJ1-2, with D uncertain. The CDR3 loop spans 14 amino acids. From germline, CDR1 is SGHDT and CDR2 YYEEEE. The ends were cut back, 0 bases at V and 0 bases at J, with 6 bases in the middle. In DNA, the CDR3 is TGTGCCAGCAGCTTGGACGGACCTAACTATGGCTACACCTTC. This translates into CASSLDGPNYGYTF.

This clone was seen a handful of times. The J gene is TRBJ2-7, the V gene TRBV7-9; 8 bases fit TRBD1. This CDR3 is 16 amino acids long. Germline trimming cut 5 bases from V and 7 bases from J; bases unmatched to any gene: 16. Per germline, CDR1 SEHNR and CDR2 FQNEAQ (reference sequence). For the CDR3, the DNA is TGTGCCAGCAGCCCATCGAACGTCAGGGGGCTTCGGGAGCAGTACGTC. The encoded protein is CASSPSNVRGLREQYV.

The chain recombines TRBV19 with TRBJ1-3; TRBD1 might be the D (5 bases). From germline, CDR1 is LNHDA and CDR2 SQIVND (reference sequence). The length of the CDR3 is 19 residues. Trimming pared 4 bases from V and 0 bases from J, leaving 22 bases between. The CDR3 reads CASSTRSWGILLSGNTIYF. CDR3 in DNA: TGTGCCAGTAGTACGCGTAGCTGGGGGATCCTCCTCTCTGGAAACACCATATATTTT. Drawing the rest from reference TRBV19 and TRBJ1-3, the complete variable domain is DGGITQSPKYLFRKEGQNVTLSCEQNLNHDAMYWYRQDPGQGLRLIYYSQIVNDFQKGDIAEGYSVSREKKESFPLTVTSAQKNPTAFYLCASSTRSWGILLSGNTIYFGEGSWLTVV.

The CDR3 nucleotides read TGTGCCAGCAGTTTAGGGACACCGGGAAACTACGAGCAGTACGTC. This codes for CASSLGTPGNYEQYV. The chain uses TRBV28 and TRBJ2-7; weak D call: TRBD1 (6 bases). Trimming pared 2 bases from V and 3 bases from J, leaving 14 bases between. The germline CDR1 and CDR2 sequences are MDHEN and SYDVKM. The CDR3 is 15 residues long.

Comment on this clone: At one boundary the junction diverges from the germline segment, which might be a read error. The CDR3 loop is CTSSYTPGNTIYF. CDR3 nucleotides: TGTACCAGCAGTTACACACCAGGAAACACCATATATTTT. The V call is TRBV6-6, the J call TRBJ1-3; D is unresolved. Germline loops: CDR1 MNHNY, CDR2 SVGAGI (reference sequence). This CDR3 spans 13 amino acids.

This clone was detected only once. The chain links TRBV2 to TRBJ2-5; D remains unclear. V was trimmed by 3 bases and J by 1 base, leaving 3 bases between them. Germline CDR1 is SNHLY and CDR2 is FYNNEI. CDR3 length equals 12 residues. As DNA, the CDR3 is TGTGCCAGCAGTGAGGCCCAAGAGACCCAGTACTTC. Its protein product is CASSEAQETQYF.

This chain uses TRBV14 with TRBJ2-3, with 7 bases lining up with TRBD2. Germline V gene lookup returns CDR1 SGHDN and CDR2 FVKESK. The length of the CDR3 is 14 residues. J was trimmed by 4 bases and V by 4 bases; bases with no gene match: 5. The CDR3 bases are TGTGCCAGCAGCCCGACTAGCAAAGCAGATACGCAGTATTTT. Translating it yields CASSPTSKADTQYF.

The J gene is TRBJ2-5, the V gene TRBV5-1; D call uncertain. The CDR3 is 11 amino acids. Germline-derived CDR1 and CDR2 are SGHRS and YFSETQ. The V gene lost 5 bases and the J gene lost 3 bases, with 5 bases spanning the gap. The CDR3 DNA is TGCGCCAGCAGTGAAGAAGAGACCCAGTACTTC. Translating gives CASSEEETQYF.

DNA for the CDR3: TGTGCCAGCAGCCTAAACAAAGGGAATGAGCAGTTCTTC. Protein sequence: CASSLNKGNEQFF. V usage is TRBV7-8 and J usage is TRBJ2-1; D unresolved. CDR1 is SGHVS, CDR2 FQNEAQ, per germline. The V and J ends lost 5 bases and 7 bases respectively, with 12 bases between them. This CDR3 has 13 residues.

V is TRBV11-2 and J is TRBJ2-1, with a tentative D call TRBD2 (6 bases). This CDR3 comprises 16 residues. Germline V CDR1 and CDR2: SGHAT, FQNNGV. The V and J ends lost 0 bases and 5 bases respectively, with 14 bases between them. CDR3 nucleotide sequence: TGTGCCAGCAGCTTAGATCGGGGGTCGACGAACAATGAGCAGTTCTTC. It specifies CASSLDRGSTNNEQFF.

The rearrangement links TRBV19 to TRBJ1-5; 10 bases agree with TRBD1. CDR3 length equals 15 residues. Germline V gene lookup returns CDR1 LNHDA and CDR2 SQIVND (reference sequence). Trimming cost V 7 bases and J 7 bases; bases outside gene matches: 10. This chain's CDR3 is CASNRGQGPGQPQHF. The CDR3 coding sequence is TGTGCCAGTAATAGGGGACAGGGGCCTGGACAGCCCCAGCATTTT.

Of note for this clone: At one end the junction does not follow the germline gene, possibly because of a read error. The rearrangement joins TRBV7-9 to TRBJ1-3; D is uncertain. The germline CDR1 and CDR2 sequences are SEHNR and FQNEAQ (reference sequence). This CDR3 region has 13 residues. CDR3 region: CASSLEGGDTIYF. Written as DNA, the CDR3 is TGTGCCAGCAGCTTAGAAGGTGGAGACACCATATATTTT.

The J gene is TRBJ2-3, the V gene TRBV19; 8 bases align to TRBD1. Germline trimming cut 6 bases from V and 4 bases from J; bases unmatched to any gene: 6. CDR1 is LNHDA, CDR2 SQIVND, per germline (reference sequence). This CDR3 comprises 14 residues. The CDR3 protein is CASRPRGPADTQYF. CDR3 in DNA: TGTGCCAGTAGACCCAGGGGGCCCGCAGATACGCAGTATTTT.

CDR3 bases: TGTGCCAGCAGTTACTCGAAGGGACAGGTGTTTTTT. It specifies CASSYSKGQVFF. The chain carries TRBV6-6 and TRBJ1-4; 8 nucleotides agree with TRBD1. This CDR3 region has 12 residues. Unmatched junction bases numbered 3, after V lost 0 bases and J lost 15 bases. The germline V gene encodes CDR1 MNHNY and CDR2 SVGAGI (reference sequence).

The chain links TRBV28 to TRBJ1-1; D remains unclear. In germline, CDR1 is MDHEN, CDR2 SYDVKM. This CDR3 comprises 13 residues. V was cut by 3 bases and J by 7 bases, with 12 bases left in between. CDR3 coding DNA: TGTGCCAGCAGTTTGATGGGTACTGATGAAGCTTTCTTT. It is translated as CASSLMGTDEAFF.

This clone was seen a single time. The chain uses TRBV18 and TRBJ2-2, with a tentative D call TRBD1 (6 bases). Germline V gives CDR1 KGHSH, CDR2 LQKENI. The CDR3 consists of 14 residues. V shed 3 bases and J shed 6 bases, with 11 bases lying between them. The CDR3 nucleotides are TGTGCCAGCTCACCTACAGGGTTGTCCGGGGAGCTGTTTTTT. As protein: CASSPTGLSGELFF.